This TCR beta chain was retrieved from a study of identical twins. The study's findings and limits: With abundant cord blood beta clonotypes, insertions were fewer; memory repertoires showed no such pattern.

Many counts were recorded for this clonotype. Its antigen is unknown. A template switching step contributed a universal primer site, while unique molecular identifiers were present in the cDNA. TCRdb analysed the 5' RACE reads with MiXCR anew, one entry per CDR3 protein. The sample holds 420,000 or so distinct CDR3 sequences; about 18% are singletons and the top ten take 12%. Germline V gives CDR1 SQVTM, CDR2 ANQGSEA. There are 13 residues in the CDR3. Trimming removed 6 bases from V and 4 bases from J, with 16 bases in between. The rearrangement joins TRBV29-1 to TRBJ2-7; D is possibly TRBD2 (6 bases). The sample consisted of naive T cells sorted from blood. The TCR comes from a middle-aged man in good health. This chain's CDR3 is CSVGRDGLYEQYF. CDR3 DNA: TGCAGCGTAGGCCGGGACGGACTATACGAGCAGTACTTC.